This T cell receptor (beta chain) was identified during a study of blood T cell repertoires in COVID-19. Study at large: Acute and convalescent COVID-19 samples came from the United States, Italy and Spain.

With V trimmed by 1 base and J by 8 bases, 1 base remained unmatched. The CDR3 contains 13 residues. Germline V gives CDR1 LGHNA, CDR2 YSLEER. Measured with immunoSEQ multiplex PCR; TCRdb has only the in-frame clones, and not every one. Among 250,000 to 350,000 clones listed, about 89% were seen once. This clone appeared once. The material sequenced was peripheral blood. J is TRBJ2-2 and V is TRBV4-3, with 7 nucleotides matching TRBD2. The source is an older woman with acute or convalescent COVID-19. CDR3: CASSQAGRGELFF. The CDR3 nucleotides read TGCGCCAGCAGCCAAGCCGGGAGGGGGGAGCTGTTTTTT.